A single sample gave rise to the 30 T cell receptor beta chains below, sequenced in a study of identical twins. TCRdb re-derived calls from the 5' RACE reads in MiXCR, one entry per CDR3 protein. The table records approximately 230,000 distinct CDR3 sequences, 6% to 7% of them present only once. These data were likewise used in another study, on T cells expressing NK-cell markers.

Sequencing was performed on CD8+ T cells sorted from blood. The receptor source for this set is a woman under 30 in good health.

The chain joins TRBV20-1 to TRBJ2-1; 10 positions agree with TRBD1. This CDR3 comprises 14 residues. Germline loops: CDR1 DFQATT, CDR2 SNEGSKA (reference sequence). CDR3 sequence (DNA): TGCGGGGGACAGGGGCCCACATCCGACAATGAGCAGTTCTTC. Protein sequence: CGGQGPTSDNEQFF.

The table lists this clonotype with a few counts. V gene TRBV20-1 combines with J gene TRBJ2-1; 11 bases are shared with TRBD2. The germline V gene has CDR1 DFQATT and CDR2 SNEGSKA (reference sequence). This CDR3 contains 16 residues. J gave up 7 bases and V 3 bases, and 11 bases lay outside the gene matches. DNA for the CDR3: TGCAGTGCTAGGCCCTTAGCGGGAGGGCCCTCGAATGAGCAGTTCTTC. The encoded protein is CSARPLAGGPSNEQFF.

The V gene is TRBV27, the J gene TRBJ2-6; 8 bases agree with TRBD1. CDR1 MNHEY and CDR2 SMNVEV come from the germline V gene (reference sequence). The CDR3 has 16 residues. Trimming cost V 6 bases and J 1 base; bases outside gene matches: 5. The CDR3 DNA is TGTGCCAGCAGGCGGACAGGGAGGTCTGGGGCCAACGTCCTGACTTTC. It is translated as CASRRTGRSGANVLTF.

The rearrangement uses TRBV4-1 and TRBJ2-5; D may be TRBD2 (6 bases). Deletions cut 1 base from V and 3 bases from J, with 6 bases between. In germline, CDR1 is MGHRA, CDR2 YSYEKL. This CDR3 is 13 amino acids long. CDR3 protein: CASSQAGEETQYF. The DNA for the CDR3 is TGCGCCAGCAGCCAAGCGGGGGAAGAGACCCAGTACTTC.

Ten or more counts support this clonotype. V and J are TRBV9 and TRBJ2-3; TRBD1 is a possible D gene (5 bases). This CDR3 comprises 15 residues. V was cut by 0 bases and J by 6 bases, with 14 bases left in between. The germline CDR1 and CDR2 sequences are SGDLS and YYNGEE. CDR3 sequence (DNA): TGTGCCAGCAGCGTAGCTGGGTTAGGGGCTGATACGCAGTATTTT. Its protein product is CASSVAGLGADTQYF.

This clonotype was found a few times. The V gene is TRBV5-1, the J gene TRBJ1-2, with D possibly being TRBD1 (5 bases). Trimming stripped 0 bases from V and 8 bases from J, with 14 bases between. There are 14 residues in the CDR3. Per germline, CDR1 SGHRS and CDR2 YFSETQ. CDR3: CASSLDRSYGGYTF. The CDR3 DNA reads TGCGCCAGCAGCTTGGACAGGAGCTATGGGGGCTACACCTTC.

About this clonotype itself: The germline gene is not matched at one end of the junction; a read error may be the cause. V usage is TRBV12-3 or TRBV12-4 and J usage is TRBJ2-1, with 11 bases fitting TRBD2. The CDR3 is 16 residues long. The CDR3 sequence: CAISFTSGGSYNEQFF. CDR3 in DNA: TGTGCCATCAGTTTCACTAGCGGGGGCTCCTACAATGAGCAGTTCTTC.

This clonotype was detected ten times or more. V and J are TRBV7-2 and TRBJ1-1; D unclear. CDR1 SGHTA and CDR2 FQGNSA come from the germline V gene. V was cut by 5 bases and J by 1 base, with 11 bases left in between. The CDR3 runs 14 residues. Here the CDR3 DNA reads TGTGCCAGCAGCCGCCTGGCTCGGAACACTGAAGCTTTCTTT. This gives the protein CASSRLARNTEAFF.

This clonotype was seen ten or more times. The chain has TRBV4-3 and TRBJ2-7, with D unclear. V lost 0 bases to trimming and J lost 4 bases, with 7 bases between them. This CDR3 is built from 13 residues. Germline V gene data show CDR1 as LGHNA and CDR2 as YSLEER. The CDR3 DNA sequence: TGCGCCAGCAGCCAAGATTGGGCATACGAGCAGTACTTC. Its protein is CASSQDWAYEQYF.

The V and J genes are TRBV28 and TRBJ1-5; D ambiguous. V lost 6 bases and J 1 base, leaving 10 bases between the germline ends. Per germline, CDR1 MDHEN and CDR2 SYDVKM. The CDR3 runs to 14 residues. CDR3 sequence: CASSPGISNQPQHF. The CDR3 bases are TGTGCCAGCAGCCCGGGAATAAGCAATCAGCCCCAGCATTTT.

This clonotype was counted at least ten times. The J gene is TRBJ2-5, the V gene TRBV13; D call uncertain. The CDR3 contains 13 residues. The V end lost 8 bases, the J end lost 4 bases, and 14 bases lay between the germline ends. Per germline, CDR1 PRHDT and CDR2 FYEKMQ (reference sequence). Written as DNA, the CDR3 is TGTGCCAGCGGGGTGTGGACGGGAGAGACCCAGTACTTC. Encoded protein: CASGVWTGETQYF.

This clonotype was found many times. The V gene is TRBV7-9, the J gene TRBJ1-1, with D unresolved. The CDR3 sequence is 15 residues long. Germline V CDR1 and CDR2: SEHNR, FQNEAQ (reference sequence). V dropped 1 base and J dropped 1 base, with 10 bases sitting between them. CDR3 residues: CASSLVAGENTEAFF. The CDR3 DNA reads as TGTGCCAGCAGCTTAGTGGCAGGAGAGAACACTGAAGCTTTCTTT.

The chain joins TRBV27 to TRBJ2-5, with 10 bases lining up with TRBD2. V was clipped by 5 bases and J by 7 bases; unmatched bases: 16. The CDR3 extends over 17 amino acids. Germline V gene data show CDR1 as MNHEY and CDR2 as SMNVEV (reference sequence). The CDR3 region has the DNA TGTGCCAGCAGTCCAATCACTACTAGCGGGGTTGGCGGGACCCAGTACTTC. It codes for CASSPITTSGVGGTQYF.

V usage is TRBV27 and J usage is TRBJ1-2; D is possibly TRBD1 (6 bases). The CDR3 is 16 residues long. Germline-derived CDR1 and CDR2 are MNHEY and SMNVEV (reference sequence). V was trimmed by 3 bases and J by 4 bases, leaving 18 bases between them. The CDR3 DNA is TGTGCCAGCAGTTTCCGCAGGGGCAGGGGAAGCTATGGCTACACCTTC. Protein sequence: CASSFRRGRGSYGYTF.

This clonotype was counted at least ten times. V gene TRBV27 combines with J gene TRBJ2-1; either TRBD1 or TRBD2 may fit D (6 bases each). Germline assignment: CDR1 MNHEY and CDR2 SMNVEV (reference sequence). Trimming stripped 5 bases from V and 6 bases from J, with 11 bases between. The CDR3 has 13 amino acids. As DNA, the CDR3 is TGTGCCAGCAGTGACGGGGGCCCCAATGAGCAGTTCTTC. Residues: CASSDGGPNEQFF.

This clonotype occurred a few times. At one boundary the junction diverges from the germline segment, which might be a read error. The chain carries TRBV12-3 or TRBV12-4 and TRBJ2-3; TRBD2 agrees at 10 bases. CDR3 length: 14 residues. The CDR3 coding sequence is TGTGCCAGCAGTCTAGCGGGGGTCACAGATACGCAGTATTTT. It is translated as CASSLAGVTDTQYF.

The chain carries TRBV5-1 and TRBJ1-6; 8 positions agree with TRBD1. The CDR3 spans 14 residues. The junction had 4 bases not matched to a gene; V was cut back by 2 bases and J by 9 bases. The V gene's germline CDR1 is SGHRS and CDR2 YFSETQ. CDR3 bases: TGCGCCAGCAGCTTTACAGGGGGGGTTTCACCCCTCCACTTT. It specifies CASSFTGGVSPLHF.

This clonotype came up many times. The V and J genes are TRBV29-1 and TRBJ2-7, with D perhaps matching TRBD1 (5 bases). Germline V CDR1 and CDR2: SQVTM, ANQGSEA. The CDR3 spans 12 residues. Trimming removed 5 bases at V and 4 bases at J, with 12 bases between. In DNA, the CDR3 is TGCAGCGTTTCCGACAGACCGTACGAGCAGTACTTC. Translated, it gives CSVSDRPYEQYF.

The sample holds a few counts of this clonotype. V and J are TRBV20-1 and TRBJ2-1, with D maybe TRBD1 (6 bases). V gave up 5 bases and J gave up 14 bases, with 13 bases separating them. Per the germline V gene, CDR1 is DFQATT and CDR2 is SNEGSKA (reference sequence). The CDR3 length is 10 residues. The CDR3 coding sequence is TGCAGTGCTGGAGGACAGTTCAAGTTCTTC. This encodes CSAGGQFKFF.

The chain combines TRBV27 with TRBJ2-7; no firm D call. V was clipped by 1 base and J by 1 base, with 8 bases between them. Germline CDR1 and CDR2: MNHEY and SMNVEV (reference sequence). CDR3 length: 14 residues. CDR3 DNA: TGTGCCAGCAGTTTATTTAAGGGTTCCTACGAGCAGTACTTC. Protein: CASSLFKGSYEQYF.

This clonotype was observed many times. The chain combines TRBV29-1 with TRBJ2-1; D could derive from TRBD1 or TRBD2 (6 bases each). CDR1 SQVTM and CDR2 ANQGSEA come from the germline V gene. Trimming removed 6 bases from V and 10 bases from J, with 22 bases in between. This CDR3 has 14 amino acids. This chain's CDR3 is CSVGGLTSGIEQFF. DNA for the CDR3: TGCAGCGTCGGGGGCCTGACGAGCGGTATAGAGCAGTTCTTC.

This sequence joins TRBV10-3 and TRBJ2-7; 11 bases are a match to TRBD2. Looked up from germline, CDR1 is ENHRY and CDR2 is SYGVKD. The length of the CDR3 is 18 residues. With V trimmed by 10 bases and J by 1 base, 18 bases remained unmatched. CDR3 protein: CATKGEKTSGRWSYEQYF. For the CDR3, the DNA is TGTGCCACCAAAGGAGAAAAAACTAGCGGGAGATGGTCCTACGAGCAGTACTTC.

The chain couples TRBV10-3 to TRBJ2-3; D is perhaps TRBD2 (5 bases). V was pared by 2 bases and J by 0 bases, with 12 bases between. Germline CDR1 is ENHRY and CDR2 is SYGVKD. CDR3 length equals 16 residues. The chain's CDR3 is CAISEQLVFSTDTQYF. In DNA, the CDR3 is TGTGCCATCAGTGAGCAACTAGTTTTTAGCACAGATACGCAGTATTTT.

The chain carries TRBV20-1 and TRBJ2-1, with D possibly TRBD2 on 5 matching bases. Germline V lookup: CDR1 DFQATT, CDR2 SNEGSKA (reference sequence). V lost 6 bases and J 2 bases, leaving 20 bases between the germline ends. There are 16 residues in the CDR3. CDR3 sequence: CSAKSLQSGPYNEQFF. CDR3 nucleotide sequence: TGCAGTGCCAAATCCCTCCAAAGCGGTCCCTACAATGAGCAGTTCTTC.

This clonotype was seen repeatedly, ten times or more. The gene calls are TRBV4-1 and TRBJ1-6; 8 nucleotides agree with TRBD1. Trimming at V came to 5 bases and at J to 9 bases, leaving 9 bases not matched to a gene. There are 15 residues in the CDR3. Germline V gene data show CDR1 as MGHRA and CDR2 as YSYEKL. The CDR3 here is CASSARDRPFSPLHF. CDR3 nucleotide sequence: TGCGCCAGCAGCGCGCGGGACAGGCCCTTTTCACCCCTCCACTTT.

The rearrangement links TRBV20-1 to TRBJ1-5; possible D gene TRBD1, 6 bases. V was pared by 5 bases and J by 5 bases, with 19 bases between. The CDR3 length is 15 residues. The germline CDR1 and CDR2 sequences are DFQATT and SNEGSKA (reference sequence). CDR3 region: CSALSKWGADQPQHF. The CDR3 coding sequence is TGCAGTGCTCTCTCAAAGTGGGGGGCTGATCAGCCCCAGCATTTT.

This chain uses TRBV2 with TRBJ2-3; 10 bases line up with TRBD2. The trim removed 9 bases at V and 2 bases at J, leaving 5 bases unmatched. Germline V gene sequence: CDR1 SNHLY, CDR2 FYNNEI. The CDR3 is 14 amino acids. CDR3 region: CARQTSGLTDTQYF. CDR3 bases: TGTGCCAGACAGACTAGCGGGCTCACAGATACGCAGTATTTT.

The V call is TRBV7-2, the J call TRBJ1-5; TRBD1 matches 7 bases. CDR3 length: 17 amino acids. Per the germline V gene, CDR1 is SGHTA and CDR2 is FQGNSA. The ends lost 4 bases at V and 11 bases at J; junction bases unmatched: 20. The CDR3 reads CASSSVISGQVPGAQHF. The CDR3 DNA follows: TGTGCCAGCAGCTCGGTTATAAGCGGACAGGTCCCTGGAGCCCAGCATTTT.

The chain carries TRBV2 and TRBJ2-7; the D gene is possibly TRBD1 (5 bases). V was shortened by 6 bases and J by 5 bases, with 14 bases between the two germline ends. This CDR3 is 13 amino acids long. Germline CDR1 reads SNHLY; CDR2 reads FYNNEI. The CDR3 here is CASSGIQAHEQYF. The CDR3 coding sequence is TGTGCCAGCAGCGGTATACAGGCCCACGAGCAGTACTTC.

This clonotype was counted ten times or more. As DNA, the CDR3 is TGTGCCAGCAGTTACGCAGGCGACACTGAAGCTTTCTTT. The encoded protein is CASSYAGDTEAFF. The genes are TRBV6-5 and TRBJ1-1; D not resolved. Germline values: CDR1 MNHEY, CDR2 SVGAGI. V lost 2 bases and J lost 3, with 7 bases in between. The CDR3 is made up of 13 amino acids.